Below, one T cell receptor (beta chain) is given with its context. Antigen unknown. The data were taken from a study of OX40 agonist ivuxolimab in advanced cancers. Study-level information: Three individuals attained partial responses, comprising one hepatocellular carcinoma case and two cutaneous melanoma cases.

TCRdb's copy holds only in-frame clones and misses some; the assay was immunoSEQ multiplex PCR. The sample yields around 26,000 clones, approximately 85% seen once. V lost 0 bases and J lost 7; bases outside the gene matches: 5. The CDR3 totals 15 residues. Germline assignment: CDR1 MNHEY and CDR2 SMNVEV (reference sequence). Study-wide results and limits: Clonal expansion by week 6 occurred in CD4+ and CD8+ blood T cells (at 0.1 to 3.0 mg/kg).

The material sequenced was CD4+ or CD8+ T cells sorted from blood, taken in a trial of the OX40 agonist ivuxolimab. This TCR was recovered from an adult with an advanced solid tumor such as melanoma, head and neck, liver or kidney cancer. The gene calls are TRBV27 and TRBJ1-2; TRBD1 aligns across 10 bases. The CDR3 DNA reads as TGTGCCAGCAGTTTATCCCCGACAGGGGGCTCTGGCTACACCTTC. Its protein is CASSLSPTGGSGYTF.